A single sample is the source of the 23 T cell receptor beta chains below, sequenced in a study of cytomegalovirus exposure and HLA in healthy donors. Use of 60 Vbeta and 13 Jbeta primers characterized the PCR. This table comes from immunoSEQ multiplex PCR, and its TCRdb copy is limited to in-frame clones, with some not included. The sample holds roughly 140,000 clones, roughly 84% seen once. Sequences were obtained from PBMCs. These receptors were obtained from a boy aged 2 to 9 in good health and CMV-seronegative.

This chain joins TRBV25-1 and TRBJ1-4, with TRBD1 matching over 8 bases. V lost 6 bases and J lost 4; bases outside the gene matches: 4. The CDR3 covers 14 residues. The germline V gene has CDR1 MGHDK and CDR2 SYGVNS. The CDR3 region is CASRGQGVNEKLFF. In nucleotides, the CDR3 is TGTGCCAGCAGAGGACAGGGAGTTAATGAAAAACTGTTTTTT.

The J gene is TRBJ2-1, the V gene TRBV7-9; D is uncertain. This CDR3 spans 13 amino acids. Germline V gives CDR1 SEHNR, CDR2 FQNEAQ (reference sequence). V lost 1 base, J lost 10 bases, and 11 bases lay in between. CDR3 protein: CASSLVQVPEQFF. CDR3 DNA sequence: TGTGCCAGCAGCTTAGTTCAGGTACCCGAGCAGTTCTTC. The variable domain in full, completed from reference TRBV7-9 and TRBJ2-1, reads DTGVSQNPRHKITKRGQNVTFRCDPISEHNRLYWYRQTLGQGPEFLTYFQNEAQLEKSRLLSDRFSAERPKGSFSTLEIQRTEQGDSAMYLCASSLVQVPEQFFGPGTRLTVL.

This clone was seen a few times. The chain couples TRBV29-1 to TRBJ2-5; possibly TRBD2 for D (6 bases). CDR1 is SQVTM and CDR2 is ANQGSEA in the germline V gene. This CDR3 comprises 15 residues. V was cut by 1 base and J by 1 base, with 13 bases left in between. CDR3 DNA sequence: TGCAGCGTTGAAGCCACGGGGGTCCCCCAAGAGACCCAGTACTTC. Encoded protein: CSVEATGVPQETQYF.

This rearrangement joins TRBV28 to TRBJ1-5, with 11 bases aligning to TRBD1. Losses at the gene ends were 5 bases for V and 3 bases for J; bases not matched to a gene: 6. The CDR3 is made up of 16 amino acids. The germline V gene encodes CDR1 MDHEN and CDR2 SYDVKM. In DNA, the CDR3 is TGTGCCAGCAGTCCAGGACAGGGGGCCGACAATCAGCCCCAGCATTTT. This gives the protein CASSPGQGADNQPQHF.

Regarding this clone: The DNA is left out, because the CDR3 cannot be placed on it with certainty; the CDR3 is given as TCRdb lists it. CDR3 amino acids: CASSWGQGTGEPFF. This chain uses TRBV11-3 with TRBJ2-2; the table's D call, TRBD1, has no DNA check behind it. The CDR3 contains 14 residues when both ends are counted. CDR1 and CDR2 from the germline V gene are SGHNT and YENEEA.

The V call is TRBV6-6, the J call TRBJ2-5; 7 bases align to TRBD1. V was pared by 6 bases and J by 1 base, with 5 bases of the junction left unmatched. The germline CDR1 and CDR2 sequences are MNHNY and SVGAGI (reference sequence). This CDR3 is built from 14 residues. The CDR3 reads CASSPRQGQETQYF. In DNA form, the CDR3 reads TGTGCCAGCAGCCCCCGACAGGGCCAAGAGACCCAGTACTTC.

This clone was detected once. V and J are TRBV7-7 and TRBJ2-7, with TRBD1 matching over 7 bases. Germline lookup yields CDR1 SSHAT and CDR2 FNYEAQ (reference sequence). The CDR3 sequence is 13 residues long. V trimming: 6 bases; J trimming: 6 bases; junction bases outside the gene matches: 8. CDR3 region: CASSNTGAREQYF. CDR3 coding DNA: TGTGCCAGCAGTAATACAGGGGCTCGCGAGCAGTACTTC.

This clone was counted a few times. This chain connects TRBV6-4 to TRBJ2-1; 11 bases agree with TRBD2. With 5 bases clipped from V and 8 bases from J, the junction kept 8 bases outside the gene matches. The germline V gene has CDR1 MRHNA and CDR2 SNTAGT. The CDR3 sequence is 15 residues long. CDR3 loop: CASSPTSGSAHEQFF. For the CDR3, the DNA is TGTGCCAGCAGTCCTACTAGCGGGAGTGCCCATGAGCAGTTCTTC.

This clone came up once. This rearrangement joins TRBV12-5 to TRBJ2-7, with TRBD2 matching 8 bases. Germline V lookup: CDR1 LGHNT, CDR2 FRNRAP. V trimming: 7 bases; J trimming: 0 bases; junction bases outside the gene matches: 11. The CDR3 length is 16 residues. The CDR3 reads CASAPPSGGISYEQYF. CDR3 bases: TGTGCTAGTGCCCCCCCATCGGGGGGGATCTCCTACGAGCAGTACTTC.

The J gene is TRBJ2-2, the V gene TRBV28; D may be TRBD2 (6 bases). This CDR3 is built from 14 residues. V shed 11 bases and J shed 4 bases, with 17 bases lying between them. Germline assignment: CDR1 MDHEN and CDR2 SYDVKM. CDR3 in amino acids: CAARFGGITGELFF. The CDR3 bases are TGTGCCGCGCGATTTGGGGGGATCACCGGGGAGCTGTTTTTT.

This clone was recorded once. The gene calls are TRBV28 and TRBJ1-2; 7 nucleotides align to TRBD1. With 7 bases clipped from V and 6 bases from J, the junction kept 8 bases outside the gene matches. The CDR3 has 13 residues. Germline V gene lookup returns CDR1 MDHEN and CDR2 SYDVKM. The CDR3 DNA reads TGTGCCAGCACGGGGAGACAGGGCGATGGCTACACCTTC. Translation: CASTGRQGDGYTF.

This clone was seen a few times. V usage is TRBV4-2 and J usage is TRBJ2-1; possible D gene TRBD2, 7 bases. CDR1 LGHNA and CDR2 YNFKEQ come from the germline V gene. V was trimmed by 2 bases and J by 2 bases, leaving 16 bases between them. This CDR3 has 17 residues. The CDR3 is CASSQRGDYHTYNEQFF. The CDR3, as DNA: TGTGCCAGCAGCCAAAGGGGGGACTATCACACCTACAATGAGCAGTTCTTC.

This rearrangement joins TRBV11-3 to TRBJ2-7, with 8 bases matching TRBD2. Germline loops: CDR1 SGHNT, CDR2 YENEEA. The J segment lost 2 bases and the V segment lost 2 bases, leaving 2 bases of the junction unmatched. This CDR3 is 14 amino acids long. The DNA for the CDR3 is TGTGCCAGCAGCTTAATAGCGGGACCCTACGAGCAGTACTTC. Its protein product is CASSLIAGPYEQYF. Using reference TRBV11-3 and TRBJ2-7 for the parts outside the CDR3, the full variable domain is EAGVVQSPRYKIIEKKQPVAFWCNPISGHNTLYWYLQNLGQGPELLIRYENEEAVDDSQLPKDRFSAERLKGVDSTLKIQPAELGDSAVYLCASSLIAGPYEQYFGPGTRLTVT.

The V gene is TRBV6-1, the J gene TRBJ2-3; 9 nucleotides align to TRBD1. The ends lost 1 base at V and 5 bases at J; junction bases unmatched: 4. The germline V gene has CDR1 MNHNS and CDR2 SASEGT. This CDR3 has 15 amino acids. The CDR3 region is CASSEDRGQVDTQYF. CDR3 DNA sequence: TGTGCCAGCAGTGAAGACAGGGGGCAGGTAGATACGCAGTATTTT.

The rearrangement uses TRBV4-2 and TRBJ2-1, with TRBD1 as a possible D gene (6 bases). CDR1 and CDR2 from the germline V gene are LGHNA and YNFKEQ. The length of the CDR3 is 16 residues. V was clipped by 1 base and J by 7 bases, with 17 bases between them. As DNA, the CDR3 is TGTGCCAGCAGCCAAGTCACTAGAGGGGGTGTTAATGAGCAGTTCTTC. Protein: CASSQVTRGGVNEQFF.

Written as DNA, the CDR3 is TGTGCCAGCAGTTACGGACAGGGCCGGAACACTGAAGCTTTCTTT. Its protein is CASSYGQGRNTEAFF. The genes are TRBV6-6 and TRBJ1-1; the match to TRBD1 covers 8 bases. Unmatched junction bases numbered 3, after V lost 2 bases and J lost 1 base. The CDR3 runs 15 residues. Germline values: CDR1 MNHNY, CDR2 SVGAGI (reference sequence).

This chain links TRBV5-1 with TRBJ1-3; weak D call: TRBD1 (5 bases). The germline V gene has CDR1 SGHRS and CDR2 YFSETQ. This CDR3 region has 16 residues. Trimming left V 6 bases short and J 0 bases short, with 16 bases between. CDR3 DNA: TGCGCCAGCACGCCCGGAGGGGCCTTCTCTGGAAACACCATATATTTT. Encoded protein: CASTPGGAFSGNTIYF. The whole variable domain, filled in from reference TRBV5-1 and TRBJ1-3, reads KAGVTQTPRYLIKTRGQQVTLSCSPISGHRSVSWYQQTPGQGLQFLFEYFSETQRNKGNFPGRFSGRQFSNSRSEMNVSTLELGDSALYLCASTPGGAFSGNTIYFGEGSWLTVV.

V is TRBV28 and J is TRBJ2-5, with 8 bases identical to TRBD1. The ends lost 3 bases at V and 3 bases at J; junction bases unmatched: 3. CDR1 is MDHEN and CDR2 is SYDVKM in the germline V gene. The CDR3 runs 14 residues. Here the CDR3 reads CASSLAGGEETQYF. In DNA, the CDR3 is TGTGCCAGCAGTTTGGCAGGGGGCGAAGAGACCCAGTACTTC.

This clone was recorded a few times. The chain is built from TRBV4-1 and TRBJ1-1; D is unclear. Trimming took off 7 bases at V and 4 bases at J, with 16 bases between the two ends. Germline values: CDR1 MGHRA, CDR2 YSYEKL. The CDR3 is 14 amino acids. CDR3 in DNA: TGCGCCAGCACCAATCCGATTTACGGCACTGAAGCTTTCTTT. It codes for CASTNPIYGTEAFF.

Turning to this clone: Germline and junction disagree at one end, which may indicate a read error. The chain couples TRBV7-9 to TRBJ2-7, with D maybe TRBD1 (6 bases). CDR1 SEHNR and CDR2 FQNEAQ come from the germline V gene (reference sequence). The CDR3 totals 15 residues. CDR3 loop: CSSSRINREPREQYF. The CDR3 DNA sequence: TGTTCCAGCAGCAGGATTAACAGGGAGCCCCGCGAGCAGTACTTC.

This chain joins TRBV4-2 and TRBJ2-7; D perhaps matches TRBD2 (6 bases). Germline V lookup: CDR1 LGHNA, CDR2 YNFKEQ. Trimming took 4 bases from V and 2 from J, leaving 21 bases between them. The CDR3 is made up of 17 amino acids. CDR3 region: CASSLKGDWQPAYEQYF. For the CDR3, the DNA is TGTGCCAGCAGCCTAAAAGGGGACTGGCAACCCGCCTACGAGCAGTACTTC.

The V gene is TRBV7-2, the J gene TRBJ1-1, with 8 nucleotides matching TRBD1. Germline V gene lookup returns CDR1 SGHTA and CDR2 FQGNSA. The CDR3 runs to 13 residues. The V gene end was trimmed by 1 base and the J gene end by 6 bases; junction bases not matched to a gene: 1. The CDR3 bases are TGTGCCAGCAGCTTAGAACAGGGGGCTGAAGCTTTCTTT. This encodes CASSLEQGAEAFF.

This chain links TRBV28 with TRBJ2-1; no definite D call. Trimming took 9 bases from V and 5 from J, leaving 20 bases between them. CDR1 is MDHEN, CDR2 SYDVKM, per germline. CDR3 length equals 15 residues. The chain's CDR3 is CASHLSPPLNNEQFF. The CDR3 DNA is TGTGCCAGTCACCTGAGCCCACCCTTGAACAATGAGCAGTTCTTC.